Presented here are 30 T cell receptor beta chains from one specimen sequenced in a study of sequential checkpoint blockade in melanoma (dated by TCRdb to between 2018 and 2021). According to the study, the label for this sample's treatment or condition signals: randomized to nivolumab then ipilimumab (arm A) or the reverse (arm B). The library was prepared using the immunoSEQ multiplex PCR assay. The source is immuneACCESS, and TCRdb retained only in-frame sequences with V and J called. Part of the clones is not carried over; for the studies checked, unresolved V genes explain less than half of this, and the remainder is unexplained. Recorded for this sample are more than 15,000 clones; over 55% of them occurred a single time. Together, the top ten hold around a fifth of the sample. The source was CD8+ T cells sorted from blood (inferred from file names), collected from a patient given nivolumab and ipilimumab in sequence. These receptor sequences come from a human donor with melanoma.

There are a few counts of this clone. Sequence at one end of the junction differs from germline and may be a read error. Additional DNA sequences in this sample encode the identical CDR3. The chain combines TRBV7-9 with TRBJ1-1; D uncertain. The germline V gene encodes CDR1 SEHNR and CDR2 FQNEAQ (reference sequence). This CDR3 spans 15 amino acids. The CDR3 region has the DNA TGCGCCAGCAGCCAAGCCTTTACACCGAGGACTGAAGCTTTCTTT. Protein: CASSQAFTPRTEAFF.

This chain uses TRBV6-4 with TRBJ2-1; 7 bases line up with TRBD2. V was clipped by 3 bases and J by 9 bases; unmatched bases: 8. There are 14 residues in the CDR3. Germline CDR1 reads MRHNA; CDR2 reads SNTAGT. CDR3 amino acids: CASSEGGSGGEQFF. CDR3 in DNA: TGTGCCAGCAGTGAGGGCGGGAGCGGAGGTGAGCAGTTCTTC.

The chain couples TRBV11-2 to TRBJ2-7, with D perhaps TRBD1 (5 bases). Germline V gives CDR1 SGHAT, CDR2 FQNNGV. V was trimmed by 8 bases and J by 0 bases, leaving 8 bases between them. This CDR3 contains 12 residues. The CDR3 sequence is CASSQDSYEQYF. Here the CDR3 DNA reads TGTGCCAGCTCACAGGACTCCTACGAGCAGTACTTC.

The gene calls are TRBV7-9 and TRBJ1-4; tentative D call: TRBD1 (5 bases). This CDR3 is built from 16 residues. The V and J ends lost 6 bases and 4 bases respectively, with 18 bases between them. Germline V CDR1 and CDR2: SEHNR, FQNEAQ (reference sequence). CDR3: CASSQDGARVNEKLFF. In nucleotides, the CDR3 is TGTGCCAGCAGTCAAGATGGGGCCCGGGTTAATGAAAAACTGTTTTTT.

The rearrangement joins TRBV7-9 to TRBJ2-7, with D hard to call. CDR3 length: 14 residues. CDR1 is SEHNR, CDR2 FQNEAQ, per germline (reference sequence). Trimming removed 5 bases at V and 5 bases at J, with 16 bases between. The CDR3 loop reads CASSPGQAHNEQYF. DNA of the CDR3: TGTGCCAGCAGCCCAGGCCAGGCTCACAACGAGCAGTACTTC.

This clone came up once. The CDR3 spells CASSSSQGGYGYTF. CDR3 DNA sequence: TGTGCCAGCAGCTCATCTCAGGGGGGCTATGGCTACACCTTC. The chain is built from TRBV7-6 and TRBJ1-2, with 7 bases that match TRBD1. CDR1 and CDR2 from the germline V gene are SGHVS and FNYEAQ. The CDR3 is 14 residues long. Trimming removed 4 bases from V and 4 bases from J; junction bases left unmatched: 6.

The chain links TRBV7-9 to TRBJ2-1; D possibly corresponds to TRBD2 (6 bases). V lost 5 bases, J lost 0 bases, and 14 bases lay in between. Germline loops: CDR1 SEHNR, CDR2 FQNEAQ (reference sequence). The CDR3 sequence is 16 residues long. CDR3 in DNA: TGTGCCAGCAGCCCCGTCGGGGGAGGCTCCTACAATGAGCAGTTCTTC. It translates to CASSPVGGGSYNEQFF.

The table lists this clone with a few counts. This rearrangement joins TRBV18 to TRBJ1-1, with D unresolved. The CDR3 consists of 12 residues. V lost 2 bases, J lost 6 bases, and 7 bases lay in between. Per germline, CDR1 KGHSH and CDR2 LQKENI. The CDR3 loop is CASSPTEAEAFF. CDR3 coding DNA: TGTGCCAGCTCACCAACTGAGGCTGAAGCTTTCTTT.

This rearrangement joins TRBV7-9 to TRBJ1-1, with D unresolved. The CDR3 extends over 13 amino acids. Deletions cut 4 bases from V and 1 base from J, with 7 bases between. CDR1 SEHNR and CDR2 FQNEAQ come from the germline V gene (reference sequence). The CDR3 is CASSSDKNTEAFF. DNA for the CDR3: TGTGCCAGCAGCTCCGACAAGAACACTGAAGCTTTCTTT.

The J gene is TRBJ1-1, the V gene TRBV5-4; D perhaps matches TRBD1 (6 bases). The ends were cut back, 6 bases at V and 6 bases at J, with 15 bases in the middle. Germline lookup yields CDR1 SGHNT and CDR2 YYREEE (reference sequence). This CDR3 has 13 residues. For the CDR3, the DNA is TGTGCCAGCAAGGCCCCCAACAGGGCTGAAGCTTTCTTT. It yields the protein CASKAPNRAEAFF.

This chain uses TRBV5-5 with TRBJ1-2, with a tentative D call TRBD1 (6 bases). V was clipped by 0 bases and J by 7 bases, with 13 bases between them. CDR1 is SGHKS, CDR2 YYEKEE, per germline (reference sequence). The CDR3 has 14 residues. The CDR3 loop reads CASSLEFTGLGYTF. The CDR3 DNA follows: TGTGCCAGCAGCTTGGAGTTTACAGGGCTTGGCTACACCTTC.

The rearrangement uses TRBV6-5 and TRBJ2-1, with D possibly TRBD2 on 6 matching bases. The CDR3 has 14 amino acids. Trimming shortened V by 0 bases and J by 10 bases, and 13 bases separated the two germline ends. The germline V gene encodes CDR1 MNHEY and CDR2 SVGAGI. The chain's CDR3 is CASSYSETGREQFF. In nucleotides, the CDR3 is TGTGCCAGCAGTTACTCGGAAACGGGGAGGGAGCAGTTCTTC.

This clone has more than one count but fewer than ten. The chain recombines TRBV6-4 with TRBJ2-2; TRBD2 matches at 8 bases. CDR1 MRHNA and CDR2 SNTAGT come from the germline V gene. This CDR3 is built from 16 residues. After removal of 3 bases from V and 1 base from J, the junction contained 4 bases not matched to a gene. The CDR3 DNA is TGTGCCAGCAGTGAAGAGGCGGGAGGGAACACCGGGGAGCTGTTTTTT. This gives the protein CASSEEAGGNTGELFF.

The chain links TRBV5-8 to TRBJ1-3; no clear D gene. With 4 bases removed from V and 0 bases from J, the gap between germline ends came to 14 bases. This CDR3 has 16 residues. In germline, CDR1 is SGHTS, CDR2 YDEGEE. The CDR3, as DNA: TGTGCCAGCAGCATCGGAGTTTCGAGCTCTGGAAACACCATATATTTT. Residues: CASSIGVSSSGNTIYF.

The rearrangement uses TRBV6-6 and TRBJ1-4; D gene uncertain. V lost 7 bases and J 14 bases, leaving 17 bases between the germline ends. This CDR3 has 12 amino acids. The germline V gene has CDR1 MNHNY and CDR2 SVGAGI (reference sequence). CDR3 DNA: TGTGCCAGCACCGAATCCACCCCACACCTGTTTTTT. Translating gives CASTESTPHLFF.

This clone was counted only a few times. This chain uses TRBV7-9 with TRBJ2-7, with 8 bases lining up with TRBD1. Germline-derived CDR1 and CDR2 are SEHNR and FQNEAQ (reference sequence). This CDR3 is 14 amino acids long. The V and J ends lost 9 bases and 3 bases, in that order; junction bases with no gene match: 10. In nucleotides, the CDR3 is TGTGCCAGTAGTATAGGGGACAGGTTCTACGAGCAGTACTTC. It encodes CASSIGDRFYEQYF. The full variable domain, completed using reference TRBV7-9 and TRBJ2-7, is DTGVSQNPRHKITKRGQNVTFRCDPISEHNRLYWYRQTLGQGPEFLTYFQNEAQLEKSRLLSDRFSAERPKGSFSTLEIQRTEQGDSAMYLCASSIGDRFYEQYFGPGTRLTVT.

This rearrangement joins TRBV27 to TRBJ2-7; 7 nucleotides match TRBD1. Trimming at V came to 4 bases and at J to 5 bases, leaving 5 bases not matched to a gene. The germline V gene has CDR1 MNHEY and CDR2 SMNVEV (reference sequence). The CDR3 covers 13 residues. The CDR3 nucleotides read TGTGCCAGCAGTTCCGGACAGGTCCACGAGCAGTACTTC. This sequence encodes CASSSGQVHEQYF.

This chain joins TRBV19 and TRBJ2-7; 7 nucleotides line up with TRBD1. Germline CDR1 LNHDA, CDR2 SQIVND (reference sequence). Unmatched junction bases numbered 5, after V lost 3 bases and J lost 3 bases. This CDR3 is built from 14 residues. The CDR3 DNA follows: TGTGCCAGTAGTATCACAGGGGTTGGCTACGAGCAGTACTTC. Translated, it gives CASSITGVGYEQYF.

V gene TRBV6-6 combines with J gene TRBJ2-7, with D uncertain. Trimming pared 4 bases from V and 0 bases from J, leaving 7 bases between. There are 13 residues in the CDR3. The V gene's germline CDR1 is MNHNY and CDR2 SVGAGI (reference sequence). This CDR3 is CASSFDNSYEQYF. CDR3 nucleotide sequence: TGTGCCAGCAGTTTCGACAACTCCTACGAGCAGTACTTC.

The genes are TRBV9 and TRBJ2-7; TRBD2 matches at 10 bases. Germline V gene data show CDR1 as SGDLS and CDR2 as YYNGEE. The length of the CDR3 is 15 residues. V was clipped by 3 bases and J by 3 bases; unmatched bases: 6. The CDR3 sequence is CASSASGSPGYEQYF. In DNA form, the CDR3 reads TGTGCCAGCAGCGCTAGCGGGAGTCCGGGCTACGAGCAGTACTTC. Full variable domain (rest looked up from reference TRBV9 and TRBJ2-7): DSGVTQTPKHLITATGQRVTLRCSPRSGDLSVYWYQQSLDQGLQFLIQYYNGEERAKGNILERFSAQQFPDLHSELNLSSLELGDSALYFCASSASGSPGYEQYFGPGTRLTVT.

The genes are TRBV13 and TRBJ2-5; the match to TRBD1 covers 8 bases. Judging by the DNA end, TRBJ2-7 fits better; the J call may be wrong. This CDR3 has 14 amino acids. The germline CDR1 and CDR2 sequences are PRHDT and FYEKMQ (reference sequence). The CDR3 sequence: CASSSWTGKDEQYF. CDR3 nucleotide sequence: TGTGCCAGCAGCTCTTGGACAGGGAAAGACGAGCAGTACTTC.

There are a few counts of this clone. The chain combines TRBV7-9 with TRBJ2-7, with 7 bases that match TRBD2. After removal of 5 bases from V and 6 bases from J, the junction contained 4 bases not matched to a gene. This CDR3 has 12 residues. Germline V gene lookup returns CDR1 SEHNR and CDR2 FQNEAQ (reference sequence). CDR3 in amino acids: CASSLTSSEQYF. CDR3 bases: TGTGCCAGCAGCCTGACTAGCTCCGAGCAGTACTTC.

The V call is TRBV5-4, the J call TRBJ2-7; 7 positions match TRBD1. In germline, CDR1 is SGHNT, CDR2 YYREEE (reference sequence). The J segment lost 3 bases and the V segment lost 0 bases, leaving 3 bases of the junction unmatched. There are 14 residues in the CDR3. As DNA, the CDR3 is TGTGCCAGCAGCTTGGGACAGGGATTCTACGAGCAGTACTTC. It encodes CASSLGQGFYEQYF.

The chain couples TRBV4-2 to TRBJ2-6, with D possibly matching TRBD1 (5 bases). Germline V CDR1 and CDR2: LGHNA, YNFKEQ. V was shortened by 0 bases and J by 0 bases, with 6 bases between the two germline ends. CDR3 length: 16 amino acids. The DNA of the CDR3 is TGTGCCAGCAGCCAAGATGACAGCTCTGGGGCCAACGTCCTGACTTTC. It is translated as CASSQDDSSGANVLTF.

The chain recombines TRBV16 with TRBJ1-6; TRBD1 might be the D (6 bases). Per germline, CDR1 KGHSY and CDR2 FQNENV. Deletions cut 3 bases from V and 6 bases from J, with 12 bases between. The CDR3 extends over 15 amino acids. In DNA, the CDR3 is TGTGCCAGCAGCCAGGTCAGGGGTGGTAATTCACCCCTCCACTTT. This codes for CASSQVRGGNSPLHF.

J is TRBJ1-1 and V is TRBV19; no clear D. V dropped 8 bases and J dropped 1 base, with 5 bases sitting between them. Germline assignment: CDR1 LNHDA and CDR2 SQIVND (reference sequence). The CDR3 is 11 amino acids. As DNA, the CDR3 is TGTGCCAGTTCAGAGAACACTGAAGCTTTCTTT. Translation: CASSENTEAFF.

The rearrangement uses TRBV19 and TRBJ2-7; 7 bases map to TRBD2. J lost 6 bases, V lost 6 bases, and 11 bases had no gene match. CDR1 is LNHDA, CDR2 SQIVND, per germline (reference sequence). CDR3 length: 14 residues. The CDR3 DNA is TGTGCCAGTAGCCCCTGGGGCGGGGGACGCGAGCAGTACTTC. The encoded protein is CASSPWGGGREQYF.

This clone was counted between two and nine times. V usage is TRBV2 and J usage is TRBJ2-1, with TRBD2 matching 12 bases. The V and J ends lost 3 bases and 7 bases, in that order; junction bases with no gene match: 7. CDR1 and CDR2 from the germline V gene are SNHLY and FYNNEI. The CDR3 runs to 16 residues. This CDR3 reads CASSDSVTSGGNEQFF. CDR3 sequence (DNA): TGTGCCAGCAGTGATTCTGTGACTAGCGGGGGTAATGAGCAGTTCTTC.

This chain uses TRBV6-1 with TRBJ2-7; 12 bases are a match to TRBD2. The germline gives CDR1 MNHNS, CDR2 SASEGT. The CDR3 is made up of 14 amino acids. The trim removed 5 bases at V and 2 bases at J, leaving 1 base unmatched. CDR3 residues: CASSRLAGAYEQYF. CDR3 nucleotide sequence: TGTGCCAGCAGTCGACTAGCGGGAGCCTACGAGCAGTACTTC.

V is TRBV5-4 and J is TRBJ1-4, with 9 bases matching TRBD1. The CDR3 has 15 residues. Germline V gene lookup returns CDR1 SGHNT and CDR2 YYREEE (reference sequence). J was trimmed by 7 bases and V by 3 bases; bases with no gene match: 7. The CDR3 protein is CASSSGGGQGEKLFF. The DNA for the CDR3 is TGTGCCAGCAGCTCCGGGGGGGGACAGGGTGAAAAACTGTTTTTT.